This TCR beta chain was captured in a study of blood T cell repertoires in COVID-19. Sequenced by immunoSEQ multiplex PCR; TCRdb stores in-frame clones only, minus some. Of 150,000 to 200,000 clones listed, around 80% are singletons. Patients at the Seattle site were enrolled during active infection and followed longitudinally. CDR1 and CDR2 (germline): SGHDT, YYEEEE. V was pared by 4 bases and J by 3 bases, with 5 bases of the junction left unmatched. The CDR3 loop spans 15 amino acids. Sequencing was carried out using peripheral blood. The chain joins TRBV5-6 to TRBJ2-3; TRBD2 matches at 10 bases. The TCR sequence derives from a woman of 80 years or more with COVID-19, enrolled during active disease. For the CDR3, the DNA is TGTGCCAGCAGCCTCAAAGCGGGGGGGACAGATACGCAGTATTTT. It is translated as CASSLKAGGTDTQYF.